Each of the 26 T cell receptor beta chains below was sequenced from the same sample in a study of T cell responses to AZD1222 COVID-19 vaccine. Repertoires were generated with immunoSEQ multiplex PCR, while TCRdb's copy carries only in-frame clones and drops some. Of over 95,000 clones listed, around nine tenths are singletons. The material sequenced was peripheral blood, taken on day 0 of AZD1222 vaccination. All receptors come from an adult in good health.

The rearrangement joins TRBV19 to TRBJ1-1; D remains unclear. Deletions cut 4 bases from V and 0 bases from J, with 12 bases between. CDR1 and CDR2 (germline): LNHDA, SQIVND (reference sequence). The CDR3 is 15 residues long. DNA of the CDR3: TGTGCCAGTAGTAAGTCCAGGACCATGAACACTGAAGCTTTCTTT. This sequence encodes CASSKSRTMNTEAFF. The full variable domain, with the rest looked up from reference TRBV19 and TRBJ1-1, is DGGITQSPKYLFRKEGQNVTLSCEQNLNHDAMYWYRQDPGQGLRLIYYSQIVNDFQKGDIAEGYSVSREKKESFPLTVTSAQKNPTAFYLCASSKSRTMNTEAFFGQGTRLTVV.

The chain is built from TRBV6-2 or TRBV6-3 and TRBJ1-5; D uncertain. CDR3 length equals 14 residues. Trimming left V 6 bases short and J 7 bases short, with 16 bases between. Germline values: CDR1 MNHEY, CDR2 SVGEGT. The CDR3 reads CASSETPGRQPQHF. The CDR3 nucleotides read TGTGCCAGCAGCGAAACTCCCGGGAGGCAGCCCCAGCATTTT.

The chain recombines TRBV4-1 with TRBJ1-5, with TRBD1 identical over 8 bases. With V trimmed by 0 bases and J by 3 bases, 1 base remained unmatched. The CDR3 spans 15 residues. Germline CDR1 reads MGHRA; CDR2 reads YSYEKL. The CDR3 DNA reads TGCGCCAGCAGCCAAGATCAGGGGGCCAATCAGCCCCAGCATTTT. Encoded protein: CASSQDQGANQPQHF.

The genes are TRBV5-4 and TRBJ2-2; D possibly uses TRBD1 or TRBD2 (5 bases each). Germline V gene lookup returns CDR1 SGHNT and CDR2 YYREEE (reference sequence). Deletions cut 4 bases from V and 6 bases from J, with 10 bases between. The CDR3 sequence is 13 residues long. The CDR3 sequence is CASSPVGAGELFF. The CDR3 DNA follows: TGTGCCAGCAGCCCCGTGGGGGCCGGGGAGCTGTTTTTT.

The genes are TRBV5-1 and TRBJ2-2; TRBD1 agrees at 7 bases. The germline gives CDR1 SGHRS, CDR2 YFSETQ. The CDR3 contains 15 residues. J lost 1 base, V lost 0 bases, and 0 bases had no gene match. Here the CDR3 DNA reads TGCGCCAGCAGCTTGGGGGACAGGAACACCGGGGAGCTGTTTTTT. It translates to CASSLGDRNTGELFF. Combining the CDR3 with reference TRBV5-1 and TRBJ2-2 gives the whole variable domain KAGVTQTPRYLIKTRGQQVTLSCSPISGHRSVSWYQQTPGQGLQFLFEYFSETQRNKGNFPGRFSGRQFSNSRSEMNVSTLELGDSALYLCASSLGDRNTGELFFGEGSRLTVL.

The chain is built from TRBV19 and TRBJ2-1; 11 bases match TRBD2. After removal of 1 base from V and 1 base from J, the junction contained 3 bases not matched to a gene. This CDR3 has 17 amino acids. Germline loops: CDR1 LNHDA, CDR2 SQIVND (reference sequence). The CDR3 DNA reads as TGTGCCAGTAGTATAGCTTTAGCGGGGGGGTCCTACAATGAGCAGTTCTTC. It is translated as CASSIALAGGSYNEQFF.

This chain connects TRBV19 to TRBJ2-7, with D tentatively TRBD1 (6 bases). The ends were cut back, 7 bases at V and 3 bases at J, with 13 bases in the middle. Germline V CDR1 and CDR2: LNHDA, SQIVND (reference sequence). CDR3 size: 13 residues. DNA for the CDR3: TGTGCCAGTACTTACAGGGTTGGCTACGAGCAGTACTTC. As protein: CASTYRVGYEQYF.

V usage is TRBV7-3 and J usage is TRBJ1-2; 10 nucleotides align to TRBD1. The CDR3 spans 15 residues. Trimming removed 0 bases from V and 8 bases from J; junction bases left unmatched: 6. The V gene's germline CDR1 is SGHTA and CDR2 FQGTGA. CDR3 DNA sequence: TGTGCCAGCAGCTTAACCGCGGACAGGGGGTACGGCTACACCTTC. The encoded protein is CASSLTADRGYGYTF.

The chain has TRBV6-5 and TRBJ1-5, with a tentative D call TRBD1 (5 bases). Trimming took off 6 bases at V and 4 bases at J, with 13 bases between the two ends. The germline gives CDR1 MNHEY, CDR2 SVGAGI. The length of the CDR3 is 14 residues. This CDR3 is CASRDNRENQPQHF. The CDR3 region has the DNA TGTGCCAGCAGGGACAACCGGGAAAATCAGCCCCAGCATTTT.

This chain links TRBV6-1 with TRBJ1-5; 7 bases agree with TRBD1. The junction had 7 bases not matched to a gene; V was cut back by 1 base and J by 4 bases. The CDR3 length is 16 residues. Germline-derived CDR1 and CDR2 are MNHNS and SASEGT. The CDR3 bases are TGTGCCAGCAGTGAAGAAGGGAGGGGGCCTAATCAGCCCCAGCATTTT. Its translation is CASSEEGRGPNQPQHF.

The chain links TRBV18 to TRBJ1-5; TRBD1 might be the D (6 bases). The CDR3 totals 15 residues. Trimming removed 2 bases at V and 2 bases at J, with 10 bases between. Germline loops: CDR1 KGHSH, CDR2 LQKENI. CDR3 residues: CASSPTGLGNQPQHF. Here the CDR3 DNA reads TGTGCCAGCTCACCAACAGGGCTGGGCAATCAGCCCCAGCATTTT.

This clone was seen a single time. As DNA, the CDR3 is TGTGCCTGGAAGGGCAATCAGCCCCAGCATTTT. It codes for CAWKGNQPQHF. The chain has TRBV30 and TRBJ1-5; D remains ambiguous. The CDR3 runs to 11 residues. From germline, CDR1 is GTSNPN and CDR2 SVGIG (reference sequence). V dropped 4 bases and J dropped 2 bases, with 3 bases sitting between them. Combining the CDR3 with reference TRBV30 and TRBJ1-5 gives the whole variable domain SQTIHQWPATLVQPVGSPLSLECTVEGTSNPNLYWYRQAAGRGLQLLFYSVGIGQISSEVPQNLSASRPQDRQFILSSKKLLLSDSGFYLCAWKGNQPQHFGDGTRLSIL.

This rearrangement joins TRBV6-1 to TRBJ1-4, with D perhaps TRBD1 (5 bases). This CDR3 has 15 amino acids. Trimming removed 3 bases at V and 0 bases at J, with 8 bases between. CDR1 and CDR2 (germline): MNHNS, SASEGT. The CDR3 sequence: CASSERTPTNEKLFF. In DNA form, the CDR3 reads TGTGCCAGCAGTGAGCGGACACCAACTAATGAAAAACTGTTTTTT.

The chain has TRBV7-2 and TRBJ1-5; D gene uncertain. The CDR3 contains 13 residues. Trimming cost V 3 bases and J 1 base, with 4 bases left between them. The germline CDR1 and CDR2 sequences are SGHTA and FQGNSA. DNA of the CDR3: TGTGCCAGCAGCTTCTGGAGCAATCAGCCCCAGCATTTT. Translation gives CASSFWSNQPQHF.

This clone was seen only a few times. This rearrangement joins TRBV7-8 to TRBJ1-2, with unresolved D. The CDR3 is made up of 13 amino acids. Germline V gives CDR1 SGHVS, CDR2 FQNEAQ. The ends were cut back, 5 bases at V and 2 bases at J, with 9 bases in the middle. CDR3 residues: CASSVDGNYGYTF. CDR3 sequence (DNA): TGTGCCAGCAGCGTGGACGGAAACTATGGCTACACCTTC.

V gene TRBV19 combines with J gene TRBJ2-2; no reliable D call. The CDR3 loop spans 15 amino acids. Trimming cost V 3 bases and J 0 bases, with 8 bases left between them. The germline V gene has CDR1 LNHDA and CDR2 SQIVND (reference sequence). CDR3 DNA sequence: TGTGCCAGTAGTATTCTGGGGACGAACACCGGGGAGCTGTTTTTT. Its translation is CASSILGTNTGELFF.

This chain connects TRBV19 to TRBJ2-5; D may be TRBD1 or TRBD2 (5 bases each). Trimming took off 5 bases at V and 0 bases at J, with 16 bases between the two ends. Looked up from germline, CDR1 is LNHDA and CDR2 is SQIVND (reference sequence). The CDR3 runs to 16 residues. This chain's CDR3 is CASSPSGTSYQETQYF. As DNA, the CDR3 is TGTGCCAGTAGTCCCTCAGGGACCTCGTACCAAGAGACCCAGTACTTC.

The chain couples TRBV5-1 to TRBJ2-1; D is unclear. Germline CDR1 SGHRS, CDR2 YFSETQ. Trimming removed 4 bases at V and 9 bases at J, with 8 bases between. This CDR3 contains 11 residues. CDR3 residues: CASSGNGEQFF. CDR3 in DNA: TGCGCCAGCAGCGGTAATGGTGAGCAGTTCTTC.

V and J are TRBV28 and TRBJ1-3; TRBD1 aligns across 7 bases. V gave up 1 base and J gave up 6 bases; unmatched junction bases: 15. The CDR3 is 18 residues long. In germline, CDR1 is MDHEN, CDR2 SYDVKM. The CDR3 loop reads CASSLSTRGQTLVNTIYF. CDR3 coding DNA: TGTGCCAGCAGTTTATCGACCCGGGGACAGACTCTGGTAAACACCATATATTTT.

The genes are TRBV7-9 and TRBJ2-7; a possible D gene is TRBD1 (5 bases). Trimming left V 2 bases short and J 2 bases short, with 7 bases between. The length of the CDR3 is 13 residues. Germline V lookup: CDR1 SEHNR, CDR2 FQNEAQ (reference sequence). DNA for the CDR3: TGTGCCAGCAGCTTAAAGGACACCTACGAGCAGTACTTC. Protein: CASSLKDTYEQYF.

This chain connects TRBV24-1 to TRBJ2-1, with TRBD2 matching 8 bases. Per the germline V gene, CDR1 is KGHDR and CDR2 is SFDVKD. This CDR3 comprises 14 residues. The V and J ends lost 4 bases and 2 bases, in that order; junction bases with no gene match: 0. CDR3 sequence reads: CATSEAGAYNEQFF. The CDR3 region has the DNA TGTGCCACCAGTGAAGCGGGAGCCTACAATGAGCAGTTCTTC.

J is TRBJ1-2 and V is TRBV28, with D perhaps matching TRBD1 (5 bases). Trimming removed 7 bases at V and 3 bases at J, with 15 bases between. Germline-derived CDR1 and CDR2 are MDHEN and SYDVKM. The CDR3 contains 14 residues. CDR3 protein: CASTIGGGDYGYTF. The CDR3 DNA reads TGTGCCAGCACCATCGGTGGGGGTGACTATGGCTACACCTTC.

The chain uses TRBV3-1 (or the pseudogene TRBV3-2) and TRBJ2-7, with 15 nucleotides matching TRBD2. V was pared by 5 bases and J by 0 bases, with 11 bases of the junction left unmatched. The CDR3 contains 19 residues. In germline, CDR1 is LGHDT, CDR2 YNNKEL (reference sequence). The CDR3: CASSMGLAGGHRYSYEQYF. CDR3 in DNA: TGTGCCAGCAGCATGGGACTAGCGGGAGGACACCGCTACTCCTACGAGCAGTACTTC.

The chain has TRBV6-5 and TRBJ2-7; TRBD1 aligns across 7 bases. The germline gives CDR1 MNHEY, CDR2 SVGAGI. The CDR3 consists of 14 residues. Trimming cost V 6 bases and J 2 bases; bases outside gene matches: 7. The DNA for the CDR3 is TGTGCCAGCAGACAGACAGGGCTCCCCTACGAGCAGTACTTC. It translates to CASRQTGLPYEQYF.

The chain carries TRBV19 and TRBJ1-5, with unresolved D. CDR1 and CDR2 (germline): LNHDA, SQIVND (reference sequence). V gave up 2 bases and J gave up 1 base, with 9 bases separating them. The CDR3 is made up of 15 amino acids. The CDR3 reads CASSIISESNQPQHF. CDR3 sequence (DNA): TGTGCCAGTAGTATAATTTCCGAGAGCAATCAGCCCCAGCATTTT.

The chain has TRBV30 and TRBJ2-2; TRBD1 is a possible D gene (5 bases). V was pared by 8 bases and J by 7 bases, with 8 bases between. This CDR3 spans 10 amino acids. The germline V gene encodes CDR1 GTSNPN and CDR2 SVGIG (reference sequence). Here the CDR3 DNA reads TGTGCCAGGGGATTCGGGGAGCTGTTTTTT. This encodes CARGFGELFF.